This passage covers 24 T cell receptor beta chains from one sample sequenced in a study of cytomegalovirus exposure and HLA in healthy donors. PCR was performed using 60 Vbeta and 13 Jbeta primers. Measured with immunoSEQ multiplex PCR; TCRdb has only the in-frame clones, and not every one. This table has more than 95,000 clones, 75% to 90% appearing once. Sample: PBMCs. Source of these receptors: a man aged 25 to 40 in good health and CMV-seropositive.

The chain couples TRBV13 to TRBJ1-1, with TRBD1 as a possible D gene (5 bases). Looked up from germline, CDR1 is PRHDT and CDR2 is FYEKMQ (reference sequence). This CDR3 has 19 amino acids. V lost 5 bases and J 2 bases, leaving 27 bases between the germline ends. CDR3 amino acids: CASSLRGITISRANTEAFF. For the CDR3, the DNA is TGTGCCAGCAGCCTCCGGGGGATTACCATCTCGAGGGCAAACACTGAAGCTTTCTTT.

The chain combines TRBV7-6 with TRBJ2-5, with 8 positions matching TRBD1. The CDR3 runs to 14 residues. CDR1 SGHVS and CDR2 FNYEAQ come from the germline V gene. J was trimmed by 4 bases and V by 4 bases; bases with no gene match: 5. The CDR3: CASSSDTGGETQYF. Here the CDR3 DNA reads TGTGCCAGCAGCTCTGATACAGGGGGAGAGACCCAGTACTTC.

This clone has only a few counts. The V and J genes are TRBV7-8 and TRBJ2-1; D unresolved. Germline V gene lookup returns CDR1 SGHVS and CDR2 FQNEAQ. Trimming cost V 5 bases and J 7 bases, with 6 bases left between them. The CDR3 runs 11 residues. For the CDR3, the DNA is TGTGCCAGCAGCATGACTAATGAGCAGTTCTTC. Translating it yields CASSMTNEQFF.

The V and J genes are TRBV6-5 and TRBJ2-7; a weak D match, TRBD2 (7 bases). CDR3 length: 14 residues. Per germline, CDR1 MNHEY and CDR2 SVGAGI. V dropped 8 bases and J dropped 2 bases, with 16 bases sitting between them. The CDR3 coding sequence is TGTGCCAGCGGGGGGCGGGGGACGCCCTACGAGCAGTACTTC. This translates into CASGGRGTPYEQYF.

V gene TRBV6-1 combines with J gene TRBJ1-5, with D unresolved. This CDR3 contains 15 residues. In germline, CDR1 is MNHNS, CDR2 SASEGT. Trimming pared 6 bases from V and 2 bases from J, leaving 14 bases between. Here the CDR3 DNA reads TGTGCCAGCAGCCTGGGCCCAGTAGGCAATCAGCCCCAGCATTTT. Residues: CASSLGPVGNQPQHF.

The chain's CDR3 is CASSSTGGGNSPLHF. The CDR3 DNA follows: TGCGCCAGCAGCTCGACGGGAGGGGGGAATTCACCCCTCCACTTT. The rearrangement uses TRBV5-1 and TRBJ1-6, with D possibly being TRBD1 (6 bases). The V end was cut by 3 bases, the J end by 7 bases, with 14 bases between. CDR1 and CDR2 from the germline V gene are SGHRS and YFSETQ. The CDR3 is made up of 15 amino acids.

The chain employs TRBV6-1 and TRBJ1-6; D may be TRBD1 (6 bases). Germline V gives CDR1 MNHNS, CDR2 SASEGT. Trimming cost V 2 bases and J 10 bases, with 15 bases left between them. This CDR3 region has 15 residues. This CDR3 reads CASSELGRGQSPLHF. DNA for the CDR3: TGTGCCAGCAGTGAATTGGGCAGGGGTCAATCACCCCTCCACTTT.

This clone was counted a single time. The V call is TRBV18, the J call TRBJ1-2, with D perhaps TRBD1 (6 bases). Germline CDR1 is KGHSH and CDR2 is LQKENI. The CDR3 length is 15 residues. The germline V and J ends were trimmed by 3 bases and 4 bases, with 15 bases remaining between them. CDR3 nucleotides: TGTGCCAGCTCACCCCGAACAGGGTCTATCTATGGCTACACCTTC. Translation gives CASSPRTGSIYGYTF. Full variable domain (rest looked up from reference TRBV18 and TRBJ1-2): NAGVMQNPRHLVRRRGQEARLRCSPMKGHSHVYWYRQLPEEGLKFMVYLQKENIIDESGMPKERFSAEFPKEGPSILRIQQVVRGDSAAYFCASSPRTGSIYGYTFGSGTRLTVV.

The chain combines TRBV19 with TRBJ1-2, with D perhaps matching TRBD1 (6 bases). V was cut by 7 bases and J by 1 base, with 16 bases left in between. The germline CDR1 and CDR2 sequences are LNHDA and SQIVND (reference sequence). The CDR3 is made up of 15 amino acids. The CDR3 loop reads CASNPTGRINYGYTF. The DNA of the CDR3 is TGTGCCAGTAATCCGACAGGACGAATTAACTATGGCTACACCTTC.

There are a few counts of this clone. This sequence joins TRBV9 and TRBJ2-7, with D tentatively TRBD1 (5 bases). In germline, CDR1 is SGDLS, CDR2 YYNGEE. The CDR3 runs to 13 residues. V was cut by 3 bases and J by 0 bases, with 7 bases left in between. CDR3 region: CASSATDSYEQYF. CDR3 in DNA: TGTGCCAGCAGCGCGACAGACTCCTACGAGCAGTACTTC.

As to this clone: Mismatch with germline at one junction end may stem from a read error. In DNA, the CDR3 is TGCGCCAGCAGCTTGGAAGGGGCCACCCTTACCTACGGGCAGTACTTC. Residues: CASSLEGATLTYGQYF. The chain couples TRBV5-1 to TRBJ2-7, with a possible D match to TRBD1 (5 bases). The CDR3 contains 16 residues. Germline lookup yields CDR1 SGHRS and CDR2 YFSETQ.

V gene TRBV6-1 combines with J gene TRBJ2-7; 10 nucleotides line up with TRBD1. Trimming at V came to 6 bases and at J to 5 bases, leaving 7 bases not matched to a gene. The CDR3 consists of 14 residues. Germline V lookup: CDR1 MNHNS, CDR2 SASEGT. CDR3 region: CASRRGDRGHEQYF. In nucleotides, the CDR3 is TGTGCCAGCAGGCGAGGGGACAGGGGCCACGAGCAGTACTTC.

The CDR3 reads CASSYRLTQETQYF. CDR3 sequence (DNA): TGTGCCAGCAGTTACAGATTAACCCAAGAGACCCAGTACTTC. The chain links TRBV28 to TRBJ2-5; D not certain. The ends were cut back, 4 bases at V and 1 base at J, with 10 bases in the middle. The CDR3 runs 14 residues. Per the germline V gene, CDR1 is MDHEN and CDR2 is SYDVKM.

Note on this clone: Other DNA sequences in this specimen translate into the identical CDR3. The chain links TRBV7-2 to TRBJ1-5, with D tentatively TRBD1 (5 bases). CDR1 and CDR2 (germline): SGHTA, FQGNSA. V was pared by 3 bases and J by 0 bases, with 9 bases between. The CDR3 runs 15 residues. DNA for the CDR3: TGTGCCAGCAGCTTTGCCGGGGGTAGCAATCAGCCCCAGCATTTT. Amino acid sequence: CASSFAGGSNQPQHF.

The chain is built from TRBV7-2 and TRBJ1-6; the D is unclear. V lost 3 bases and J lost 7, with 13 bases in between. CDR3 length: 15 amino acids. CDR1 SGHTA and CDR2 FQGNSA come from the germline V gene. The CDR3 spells CASSFGRVRNSPLHF. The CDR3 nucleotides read TGTGCCAGCAGCTTCGGGAGGGTGCGGAATTCACCCCTCCACTTT.

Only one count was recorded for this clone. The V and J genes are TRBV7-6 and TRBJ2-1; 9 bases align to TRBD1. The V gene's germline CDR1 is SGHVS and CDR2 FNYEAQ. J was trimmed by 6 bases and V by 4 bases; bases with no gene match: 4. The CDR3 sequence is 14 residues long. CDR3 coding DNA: TGTGCCAGCAGCTCCGGGACAGGGACCAATGAGCAGTTCTTC. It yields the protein CASSSGTGTNEQFF.

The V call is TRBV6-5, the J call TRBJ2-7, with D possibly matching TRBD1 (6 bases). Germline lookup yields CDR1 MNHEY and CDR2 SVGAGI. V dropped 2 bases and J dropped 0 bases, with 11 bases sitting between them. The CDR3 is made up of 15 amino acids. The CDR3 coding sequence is TGTGCCAGCAGTTACCTGGCGGACAGCTCCTACGAGCAGTACTTC. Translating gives CASSYLADSSYEQYF.

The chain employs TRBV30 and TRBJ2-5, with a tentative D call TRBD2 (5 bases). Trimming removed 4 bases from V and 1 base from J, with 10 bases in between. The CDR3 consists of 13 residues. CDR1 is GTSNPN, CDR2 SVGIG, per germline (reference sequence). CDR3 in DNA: TGTGCCTGGACTGGACGGGGCCAAGAGACCCAGTACTTC. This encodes CAWTGRGQETQYF.

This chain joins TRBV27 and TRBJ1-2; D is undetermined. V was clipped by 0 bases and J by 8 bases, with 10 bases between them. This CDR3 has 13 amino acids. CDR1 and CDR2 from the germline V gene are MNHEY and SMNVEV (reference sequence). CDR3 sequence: CASSLSAGNGYTF. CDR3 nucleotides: TGTGCCAGCAGTTTATCGGCCGGGAACGGCTACACCTTC.

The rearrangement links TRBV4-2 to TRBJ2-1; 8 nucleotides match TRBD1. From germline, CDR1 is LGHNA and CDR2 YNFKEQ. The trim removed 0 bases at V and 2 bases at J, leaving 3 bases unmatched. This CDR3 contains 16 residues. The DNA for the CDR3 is TGTGCCAGCAGCCAAGACCGACAGGGGACCTACAATGAGCAGTTCTTC. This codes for CASSQDRQGTYNEQFF.

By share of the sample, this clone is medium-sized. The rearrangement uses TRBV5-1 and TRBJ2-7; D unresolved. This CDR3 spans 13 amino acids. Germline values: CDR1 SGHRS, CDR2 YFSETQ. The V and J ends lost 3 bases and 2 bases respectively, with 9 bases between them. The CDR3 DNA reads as TGCGCCAGCAGCTCAGATACCGCCTACGAGCAGTACTTC. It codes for CASSSDTAYEQYF.

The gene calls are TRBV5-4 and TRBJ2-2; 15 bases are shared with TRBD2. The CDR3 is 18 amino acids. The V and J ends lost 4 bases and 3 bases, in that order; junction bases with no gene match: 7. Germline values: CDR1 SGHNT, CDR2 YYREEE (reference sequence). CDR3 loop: CASSPGTSGGSYTGELFF. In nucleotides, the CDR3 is TGTGCCAGCAGCCCTGGGACTAGCGGGGGGTCGTACACCGGGGAGCTGTTTTTT.

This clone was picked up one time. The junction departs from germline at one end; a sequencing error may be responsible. DNA for the CDR3: TGTGCTAGCAGCTTAGATCTAGCGGGGGGGCAGACCCAGTACTTC. Encoded protein: CASSLDLAGGQTQYF. The chain uses TRBV7-7 and TRBJ2-5; 12 bases match TRBD2. Germline lookup yields CDR1 SSHAT and CDR2 FNYEAQ (reference sequence). CDR3 length equals 15 residues.

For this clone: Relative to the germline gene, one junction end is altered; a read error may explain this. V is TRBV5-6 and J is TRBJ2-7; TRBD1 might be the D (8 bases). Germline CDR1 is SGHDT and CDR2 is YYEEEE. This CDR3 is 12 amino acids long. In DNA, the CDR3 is TGTGCCAGCAGCTTACAGACAGGGGCGGGGGTTTTC. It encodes CASSLQTGAGVF.